Here is one TCR beta chain with its context. Profiling relied on immunoSEQ multiplex PCR, and the TCRdb table lists in-frame clones only, not all of them. The profile shows 80,000 or so clones, 70% to 90% of them singletons. Germline assignment: CDR1 LGHDT and CDR2 YNNKEL (reference sequence). V was shortened by 1 base and J by 8 bases, with 6 bases between the two germline ends. The CDR3 length is 12 residues. The record originates from a study of blood T cell repertoires in COVID-19. This clonotype originated in a man in his 60s with COVID-19, enrolled during active disease. Sequencing was done on a sample of peripheral blood. The chain recombines TRBV3-1 (or the pseudogene TRBV3-2) with TRBJ2-1, with unresolved D. The CDR3 reads CASSQGGDEQFF. CDR3 sequence (DNA): TGTGCCAGCAGCCAAGGAGGCGATGAGCAGTTCTTC.